These T cell receptor beta chains were read from a single sample in a study of radiotherapy plus CTLA-4 blockade in lung cancer. The repertoire was sequenced with immunoSEQ multiplex PCR; TCRdb's copy has only in-frame clones and lacks some. The profile shows about 35,000 clones, approximately 85% of them singletons. This material consisted of peripheral blood, taken from a patient treated with radiotherapy plus ipilimumab. Receptors originate from a human donor with non-small cell lung cancer who had stable disease on radiotherapy plus ipilimumab. Each CDR3 is given with its conserved first and last residue. The order of the fields is V gene, clone size, CDR3 protein. Where a row states a size, it is once, few, many or the class of an expanded clone; other rows omit it.

TRBV4-1 | few | CASSQEGTSGKGEQFF
TRBV7-3 | - | CASSLTSEGTDTQYF
TRBV12-5 | - | CASGFGRPNGRDEQFF
TRBV29-1 | - | CSVGGPATGGSEAFF
TRBV5-8 | - | CASSFWDTNQPQHF
TRBV5-4 | - | CASSQGQGESYEQYF
TRBV7-9 | - | CASSKTGGGTGAYQPQHF
TRBV2 | - | CASSDRSRGWEEETQYF
TRBV4-3 | once | CASSLHRGPGVYEQYF
TRBV7-9 | - | CASSFGEGIHEQYF
TRBV28 | - | CASREGQNYGYTF
TRBV19 | - | CASSIFPGELFF
TRBV5-1 | - | CASSLVVTDPQETQYF
TRBV12-2 | - | CASRPIRDRDQPQHF
TRBV5-1 | - | CASSRTGGHEQYF
TRBV7-2 | - | CASSLMGGNEQFF
TRBV7-9 | - | CASSLAADSYEQYF
TRBV19 | - | CASSPRDRGETQYF
TRBV19 | - | CASSAGPLQPQHF
TRBV10-3 | - | CASGGTGETQETQYF